This is a list of T cell receptor beta chains from one sample in a study of shared clonotypes between healthy human individuals. The data were produced by immunoSEQ multiplex PCR, yet TCRdb's version contains in-frame clones alone and is incomplete. The data show roughly 1.4 million clones, with around 98.5% seen just once and 0.36% held by the top ten. Sequenced sample: naive CD4+ T cells sorted from blood. The receptors shown here come from a man aged 25 to 45 in good health. Each CDR3 is given with its conserved first and last residue. The order of the fields is J gene, clone size, D gene, V gene, CDR3 protein, CDR3 DNA. D genes are given only for firm matches. Clone sizes are given selectively: once, few, many, or a class where the clone is expanded.

J: TRBJ2-2
size: -
D: -
V: TRBV5-1
CDR3: CATSPELASGELFF
DNA: TGCGCTACGAGCCCCGAACTAGCATCCGGGGAGCTGTTTTTT

J: TRBJ2-5
size: -
D: -
V: TRBV9
CDR3: CASSVGGRSGLTQYF
DNA: TGTGCCAGCAGCGTAGGGGGCCGGTCGGGATTGACCCAGTACTTC

J: TRBJ1-2
size: -
D: -
V: TRBV29-1
CDR3: CSVVQGSGGYTF
DNA: TGCAGCGTGGTACAGGGCTCAGGGGGCTACACCTTC

J: TRBJ1-4
size: -
D: -
V: TRBV2
CDR3: CASSPSGGWERLFF
DNA: TGTGCCAGCAGTCCTAGTGGGGGCTGGGAAAGACTGTTTTTT

J: TRBJ1-2
size: -
D: -
V: TRBV5-1
CDR3: CASSPEGSSNYGYTF
DNA: TGCGCCAGCAGCCCGGAGGGTAGTAGTAACTATGGCTACACCTTC

J: TRBJ2-7
size: -
D: -
V: TRBV14
CDR3: CASSLAGAIEQYF
DNA: TGTGCCAGCAGCCTTGCGGGGGCGATTGAGCAGTACTTC

J: TRBJ2-7
size: -
D: TRBD2
V: TRBV23-1
CDR3: CASSQFYPSGSRGSYEQYF
DNA: TGCGCCAGCAGTCAATTTTACCCTAGCGGGAGTCGTGGATCCTACGAGCAGTACTTC

J: TRBJ2-7
size: -
D: -
V: TRBV7-7
CDR3: CASSRGFNYEQYF
DNA: TGTGCTAGCAGCCGTGGATTCAACTACGAGCAGTACTTC

J: TRBJ2-1
size: -
D: -
V: TRBV28
CDR3: CASSPDSGNEQFF
DNA: TGTGCCAGCAGTCCCGATTCAGGCAATGAGCAGTTCTTC

J: TRBJ2-7
size: -
D: TRBD1
V: TRBV7-2
CDR3: CASSLDRGYYEQYF
DNA: TGTGCCAGCAGCTTAGACAGGGGGTATTACGAGCAGTACTTC

J: TRBJ2-1
size: once
D: -
V: TRBV15
CDR3: CATSRGGNRAEQFF
DNA: TGTGCCACCAGCAGAGGTGGAAACAGGGCCGAGCAGTTCTTC

J: TRBJ2-1
size: -
D: TRBD1
V: TRBV7-2
CDR3: CASSSRDRVYNEQFF
DNA: TGTGCCAGCAGCTCCCGGGACAGAGTTTACAATGAGCAGTTCTTC

J: TRBJ2-2
size: once
D: TRBD1
V: TRBV5-6
CDR3: CASSLVGTGVTGELFF
DNA: TGTGCCAGCAGCTTGGTTGGGACAGGGGTTACCGGGGAGCTGTTTTTT

J: TRBJ1-5
size: -
D: -
V: TRBV6-1
CDR3: CASSDNWGNQPQHF
DNA: TGTGCCAGCAGTGATAATTGGGGCAATCAGCCCCAGCATTTT

J: TRBJ1-5
size: -
D: TRBD1
V: TRBV7-2
CDR3: CASSPGQGIQPQHF
DNA: TGTGCCAGCAGTCCGGGACAGGGTATCCAGCCCCAGCATTTT

J: TRBJ2-5
size: -
D: TRBD2
V: TRBV5-1
CDR3: CASSLGGLAGPQETQYF
DNA: TGCGCCAGCAGCTTGGGGGGACTAGCGGGGCCTCAAGAGACCCAGTACTTC

J: TRBJ1-5
size: -
D: TRBD1
V: TRBV19
CDR3: CASSMGRQGVQPQHF
DNA: TGTGCCAGTAGTATGGGGCGACAGGGTGTTCAGCCCCAGCATTTT

J: TRBJ2-7
size: -
D: TRBD2
V: TRBV7-3
CDR3: CASSGGTSGSKRYEQYF
DNA: TGTGCCAGCAGCGGGGGGACTAGCGGGAGCAAAAGGTACGAGCAGTACTTC

J: TRBJ2-5
size: -
D: -
V: TRBV5-1
CDR3: CASSLAPRDEETQYF
DNA: TGCGCCAGCAGCTTGGCCCCTCGGGATGAAGAGACCCAGTACTTC

J: TRBJ2-1
size: -
D: TRBD2
V: TRBV5-1
CDR3: CASSTGLAASSYNEQFF
DNA: TGCGCCAGCAGCACGGGACTAGCGGCGAGCTCCTACAATGAGCAGTTCTTC

J: TRBJ2-7
size: -
D: -
V: TRBV12-5
CDR3: CASGLPITATERDLYEQYF
DNA: TGTGCTAGTGGTTTGCCAATTACGGCGACGGAACGGGATCTCTACGAGCAGTACTTC

J: TRBJ2-1
size: -
D: -
V: TRBV15
CDR3: CATSSKKSSGTFYNEQFF
DNA: TGTGCCACCAGCAGTAAAAAATCTTCGGGGACTTTCTACAATGAGCAGTTCTTC

J: TRBJ2-2
size: -
D: -
V: TRBV18
CDR3: CASSPPGRDANTGELFF
DNA: TGTGCCAGCTCACCACCGGGCCGGGATGCGAACACCGGGGAGCTGTTTTTT

J: TRBJ2-1
size: -
D: -
V: TRBV5-4
CDR3: CASSSWENEQFF
DNA: TGTGCCAGCAGCTCCTGGGAGAATGAGCAGTTCTTC

J: TRBJ2-1
size: -
D: -
V: TRBV2
CDR3: CASSRGGTFSSEQFF
DNA: TGTGCCAGCAGCCGAGGAGGAACATTCAGCAGTGAGCAGTTCTTC

J: TRBJ2-3
size: once
D: -
V: TRBV2
CDR3: CATGSDRDTDTQYF
DNA: TGTGCCACCGGATCGGACCGTGACACAGATACGCAGTATTTT

J: TRBJ1-4
size: -
D: -
V: TRBV9
CDR3: CASSVTPGRDGEKLFF
DNA: TGTGCCAGCAGCGTAACCCCGGGCAGGGACGGTGAAAAACTGTTTTTT

J: TRBJ2-2
size: -
D: -
V: TRBV15
CDR3: CATSGYTNTGELFF
DNA: TGTGCCACCAGCGGTTACACGAACACCGGGGAGCTGTTTTTT

J: TRBJ1-4
size: -
D: -
V: TRBV6-6
CDR3: CASSYGRAMRGEKLFF
DNA: TGTGCCAGCAGTTACGGTAGGGCCATGAGAGGGGAAAAACTGTTTTTT

J: TRBJ2-7
size: -
D: -
V: TRBV29-1
CDR3: CSVPGRGLEEQYF
DNA: TGCAGCGTCCCAGGTCGGGGGTTGGAGGAGCAGTACTTC

J: TRBJ2-5
size: -
D: TRBD1
V: TRBV5-4
CDR3: CASSLTQGQETQYF
DNA: TGTGCCAGCAGCTTGACACAGGGGCAAGAGACCCAGTACTTC

J: TRBJ2-2
size: once
D: TRBD2
V: TRBV7-6
CDR3: CASSLAAAGELFF
DNA: TGTGCCAGCAGTCTAGCGGCCGCCGGGGAGCTGTTTTTT

J: TRBJ2-2
size: -
D: TRBD1
V: TRBV9
CDR3: CASSVGPGQGKLGELFF
DNA: TGTGCCAGCAGCGTGGGACCGGGACAGGGGAAATTAGGGGAGCTGTTTTTT

J: TRBJ2-2
size: -
D: -
V: TRBV9
CDR3: CASSALANTGELFF
DNA: TGTGCCAGCAGCGCGCTAGCGAACACCGGGGAGCTGTTTTTT

J: TRBJ2-2
size: -
D: TRBD1
V: TRBV5-1
CDR3: CASRGDRDINTGELFF
DNA: TGCGCCAGCAGGGGGGACAGGGACATTAACACCGGGGAGCTGTTTTTT

J: TRBJ2-5
size: -
D: -
V: TRBV7-2
CDR3: CASTPGAAETQYF
DNA: TGTGCCAGCACCCCGGGAGCGGCGGAGACCCAGTACTTC

J: TRBJ2-2
size: -
D: -
V: TRBV19
CDR3: CASSIDPTNTGELFF
DNA: TGTGCCAGTAGTATAGATCCTACCAACACCGGGGAGCTGTTTTTT

J: TRBJ2-3
size: -
D: -
V: TRBV6-1
CDR3: CASSELTGTPTDTQYF
DNA: TGTGCCAGCAGTGAACTAACCGGGACCCCAACAGATACGCAGTATTTT

J: TRBJ2-1
size: once
D: -
V: TRBV5-6
CDR3: CASSSGPNNEQFF
DNA: TGTGCCAGCAGCTCCGGACCGAACAATGAGCAGTTCTTC

J: TRBJ2-7
size: once
D: -
V: TRBV11-2
CDR3: CASSLRPDGRSSYEQYF
DNA: TGTGCCAGCAGCCTCAGACCGGACGGGCGGAGCTCCTACGAGCAGTACTTC

J: TRBJ2-3
size: -
D: -
V: TRBV2
CDR3: CASSGRGGSTDTQYF
DNA: TGTGCCAGCAGTGGCAGGGGCGGGAGCACAGATACGCAGTATTTT

J: TRBJ1-5
size: -
D: -
V: TRBV18
CDR3: CASSPQRERQPQHF
DNA: TGTGCCAGCTCACCACAACGGGAGCGGCAGCCCCAGCATTTT

J: TRBJ1-1
size: once
D: -
V: TRBV7-2
CDR3: CASSFGWGDTEAFF
DNA: TGTGCCAGCAGCTTTGGATGGGGGGACACTGAAGCTTTCTTT

J: TRBJ2-5
size: -
D: TRBD2
V: TRBV6-5
CDR3: CASSRSGAIVAQYF
DNA: TGTGCCAGCAGTCGTAGCGGGGCCATCGTGGCCCAGTACTTC

J: TRBJ1-5
size: -
D: -
V: TRBV28
CDR3: CASSSGQIQHF
DNA: TGTGCCAGCAGTTCCGGACAGATCCAGCATTTT

J: TRBJ1-2
size: -
D: -
V: TRBV27
CDR3: CASSFRLDMGGGGYTF
DNA: TGTGCCAGCAGTTTTCGCCTTGACATGGGTGGAGGTGGCTACACCTTC